Listed here are 14 T cell receptor beta chains from one sample, sequenced in a study of blood T cell repertoires in COVID-19. The method was immunoSEQ multiplex PCR; TCRdb's version includes in-frame clones alone and lacks a portion of them. Of roughly 56,000 clones listed, 75% to 90% are singletons. Sequencing input: peripheral blood. Receptors originate from a woman aged 55-70 years with COVID-19, enrolled during active disease.

The chain carries TRBV7-2 and TRBJ2-2, with D maybe TRBD2 (5 bases). The V end lost 9 bases, the J end lost 2 bases, and 16 bases lay between the germline ends. This CDR3 has 15 residues. Germline V gives CDR1 SGHTA, CDR2 FQGNSA. Written as DNA, the CDR3 is TGTGCCAGTAAGGCGGGCACGGGCAACACCGGGGAGCTGTTTTTT. Residues: CASKAGTGNTGELFF.

The chain carries TRBV11-3 and TRBJ2-7, with 8 positions matching TRBD1. The CDR3 is 15 amino acids. The J segment lost 3 bases and the V segment lost 1 base, leaving 5 bases of the junction unmatched. Per the germline V gene, CDR1 is SGHNT and CDR2 is YENEEA. CDR3 sequence reads: CASSLGGQAGYEQYF. In nucleotides, the CDR3 is TGTGCCAGCAGCTTAGGGGGACAGGCCGGCTACGAGCAGTACTTC.

The chain couples TRBV15 to TRBJ1-3; 7 bases fit TRBD1. V shed 5 bases and J 0 bases; nucleotides not matched to a gene: 4. Germline CDR1 LNHNV, CDR2 YYDKDF (reference sequence). CDR3 length: 15 residues. This chain's CDR3 is CATSGGTVSGNTIYF. The CDR3 bases are TGTGCCACCAGCGGGGGGACAGTCTCTGGAAACACCATATATTTT.

This sequence joins TRBV6-5 and TRBJ2-1; 15 bases map to TRBD2. Germline V lookup: CDR1 MNHEY, CDR2 SVGAGI. The V segment lost 0 bases and the J segment 7 bases; nucleotides outside the gene matches: 1. CDR3 length equals 16 residues. CDR3 in amino acids: CASSYSGTSGGNEQFF. CDR3 in DNA: TGTGCCAGCAGTTACTCGGGGACTAGCGGGGGGAATGAGCAGTTCTTC.

This rearrangement joins TRBV27 to TRBJ2-7; 7 bases line up with TRBD2. With 4 bases clipped from V and 0 bases from J, the junction kept 9 bases outside the gene matches. This CDR3 is 16 amino acids long. CDR1 is MNHEY and CDR2 is SMNVEV in the germline V gene (reference sequence). This CDR3 is CASSSLAGDLSYEQYF. CDR3 bases: TGTGCCAGCAGTTCTCTCGCGGGGGACCTCTCCTACGAGCAGTACTTC.

The V call is TRBV5-5, the J call TRBJ1-6; 7 nucleotides align to TRBD1. Germline CDR1 is SGHKS and CDR2 is YYEKEE (reference sequence). The CDR3 spans 16 residues. With V trimmed by 5 bases and J by 6 bases, 11 bases remained unmatched. CDR3 amino acids: CASSWGPGQPNSPLHF. As DNA, the CDR3 is TGTGCCAGCAGTTGGGGACCGGGACAGCCTAATTCACCCCTCCACTTT. The whole variable domain, filled in from reference TRBV5-5 and TRBJ1-6, reads DAGVTQSPTHLIKTRGQQVTLRCSPISGHKSVSWYQQVLGQGPQFIFQYYEKEERGRGNFPDRFSARQFPNYSSELNVNALLLGDSALYLCASSWGPGQPNSPLHFGNGTRLTVT.

The chain employs TRBV7-9 and TRBJ1-2; 7 nucleotides align to TRBD1. Germline trimming cut 7 bases from V and 3 bases from J; bases unmatched to any gene: 8. Germline values: CDR1 SEHNR, CDR2 FQNEAQ (reference sequence). The CDR3 length is 14 residues. CDR3 protein: CASKPLRGDYGYTF. CDR3 bases: TGTGCCAGCAAACCCCTCAGGGGGGACTATGGCTACACCTTC.

V gene TRBV5-5 combines with J gene TRBJ1-5; possible D gene TRBD1, 6 bases. This CDR3 has 15 residues. The V end was cut by 0 bases, the J end by 3 bases, with 10 bases between. CDR1 and CDR2 (germline): SGHKS, YYEKEE (reference sequence). This CDR3 reads CASSLGGTLNQPQHF. The CDR3 DNA reads as TGTGCCAGCAGCTTGGGGGGGACACTCAATCAGCCCCAGCATTTT.

V gene TRBV4-3 combines with J gene TRBJ2-2; the match to TRBD1 covers 8 bases. Germline loops: CDR1 LGHNA, CDR2 YSLEER. CDR3 size: 16 residues. The V gene end was trimmed by 0 bases and the J gene end by 3 bases; junction bases not matched to a gene: 3. CDR3 sequence reads: CASSQEGQGHTGELFF. CDR3 sequence (DNA): TGCGCCAGCAGCCAAGAAGGACAGGGACACACCGGGGAGCTGTTTTTT.

In this sample, this clone turned up once. This rearrangement joins TRBV19 to TRBJ2-5; 8 nucleotides match TRBD2. Losses at the gene ends were 9 bases for V and 4 bases for J; bases not matched to a gene: 10. There are 14 residues in the CDR3. CDR1 is LNHDA and CDR2 is SQIVND in the germline V gene (reference sequence). Written as DNA, the CDR3 is TGTGCCAGACAACCCGGGGGGGGTGGAGAGACCCAGTACTTC. Translating it yields CARQPGGGGETQYF.

By share, this clone ranks as medium-sized. The chain is built from TRBV29-1 and TRBJ2-2; no reliable D call. V was shortened by 7 bases and J by 3 bases, with 9 bases between the two germline ends. CDR3 length: 12 amino acids. CDR1 is SQVTM, CDR2 ANQGSEA, per germline. CDR3 sequence: CSAPMDTGELFF. CDR3 DNA sequence: TGCAGCGCCCCTATGGACACCGGGGAGCTGTTTTTT.

The chain employs TRBV30 and TRBJ2-7; D may be TRBD1 (5 bases). The V end lost 0 bases, the J end lost 2 bases, and 14 bases lay between the germline ends. This CDR3 is built from 15 residues. Germline V gives CDR1 GTSNPN, CDR2 SVGIG (reference sequence). The CDR3 region is CAWSVGPGRTYEQYF. CDR3 bases: TGTGCCTGGAGTGTGGGGCCAGGTAGAACCTACGAGCAGTACTTC.

The table lists this clone with a few counts. The gene calls are TRBV5-1 and TRBJ1-3; maybe TRBD1 (5 bases). The V and J ends lost 5 bases and 6 bases respectively, with 12 bases between them. From germline, CDR1 is SGHRS and CDR2 YFSETQ. This CDR3 region has 13 residues. The CDR3: CASSPVDTNTIYF. CDR3 coding DNA: TGCGCCAGCAGTCCTGTGGACACAAACACCATATATTTT.

The rearrangement links TRBV7-9 to TRBJ2-7; tentative D call: TRBD2 (5 bases). V lost 5 bases and J lost 4, with 12 bases in between. Germline V gives CDR1 SEHNR, CDR2 FQNEAQ (reference sequence). The CDR3 runs to 13 residues. The CDR3 nucleotides are TGTGCCAGCAGCCCCCCCAGCGGTTACGAGCAGTACTTC. Encoded protein: CASSPPSGYEQYF. The entire variable domain, with the rest obtained from reference TRBV7-9 and TRBJ2-7, is as follows: DTGVSQNPRHKITKRGQNVTFRCDPISEHNRLYWYRQTLGQGPEFLTYFQNEAQLEKSRLLSDRFSAERPKGSFSTLEIQRTEQGDSAMYLCASSPPSGYEQYFGPGTRLTVT.